This is a list of T cell receptor beta chains from one sample in a study of beta chain features in type 1 diabetes. TCRdb keeps only in-frame clones here, not all; method: immunoSEQ multiplex PCR. Here the sample spans about 620,000 clones, around 15% being singletons. Sequences were obtained from naive CD4+ T cells from blood. The receptors derive from a man younger than 35 in good health. Both conserved end residues are part of each CDR3. A D gene is named only where the DNA matches it firmly. Some rows mark clone size as missing; the rest say once, few, many or name a class of expanded clone.

CDR3: CASSFGRTTNEQFF
V: TRBV7-3
D: .
size: .

CDR3: CASSYQRGVYTQYF
V: TRBV6-5
D: TRBD2
size: .

CDR3: CASSPSLATLQPQHF
V: TRBV18
D: .
size: .

CDR3: CASSHQRGQLNTEAFF
V: TRBV18
D: .
size: .

CDR3: CASSVGRFAEAFF
V: TRBV9
D: .
size: few

CDR3: CASSLEGDEQYF
V: TRBV5-1
D: .
size: .

CDR3: CASSTPRGRETQYF
V: TRBV5-4
D: .
size: .

CDR3: CASSVGHRQFF
V: TRBV5-4
D: .
size: few

CDR3: CASSLVTGRKRLGYNEQFF
V: TRBV7-2
D: .
size: few

CDR3: CASSSSSGANVLTF
V: TRBV11-1
D: .
size: .

CDR3: CASSLNRLGGYEQYF
V: TRBV5-6
D: .
size: few

CDR3: CASLPSRIAGELFF
V: TRBV2
D: .
size: .

CDR3: CASSPDRGRRTEAFF
V: TRBV28
D: TRBD1
size: few

CDR3: CASSSPRTGGNEKLFF
V: TRBV5-1
D: TRBD1
size: .

CDR3: CASSPGGGLSPLHF
V: TRBV14
D: TRBD1
size: few

CDR3: CASSQRTSGDYTQYF
V: TRBV4-1
D: TRBD2
size: few

CDR3: CASRGYDNQPQHF
V: TRBV2
D: .
size: .

CDR3: CASGLNGLNYGYTF
V: TRBV12-5
D: .
size: .

CDR3: CASSPPYNRQETQYF
V: TRBV18
D: .
size: .

CDR3: CASSQALIVTGELFF
V: TRBV4-3
D: .
size: .

CDR3: CASSLTFSYEQYF
V: TRBV5-1
D: .
size: few

CDR3: CASSPPDRGGNTIYF
V: TRBV4-3
D: TRBD1
size: .

CDR3: CASSPYLGAYTDTQYF
V: TRBV14
D: .
size: .

CDR3: CASSHEGERNQPQHF
V: TRBV4-3
D: .
size: few

CDR3: CASSLEGGHYGYTF
V: TRBV5-1
D: .
size: .